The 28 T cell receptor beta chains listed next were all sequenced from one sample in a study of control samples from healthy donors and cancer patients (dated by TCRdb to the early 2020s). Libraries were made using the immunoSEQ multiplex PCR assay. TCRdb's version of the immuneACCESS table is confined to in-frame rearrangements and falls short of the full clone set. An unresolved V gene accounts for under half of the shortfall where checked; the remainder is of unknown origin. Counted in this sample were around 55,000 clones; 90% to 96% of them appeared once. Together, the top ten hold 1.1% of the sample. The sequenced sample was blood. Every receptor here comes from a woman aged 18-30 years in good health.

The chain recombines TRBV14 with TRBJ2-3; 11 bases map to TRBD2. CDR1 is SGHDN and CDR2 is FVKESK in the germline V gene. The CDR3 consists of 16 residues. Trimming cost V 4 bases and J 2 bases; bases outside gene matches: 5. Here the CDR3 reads CASSPLAGGLTDTQYF. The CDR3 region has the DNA TGTGCCAGCAGCCCGCTAGCGGGGGGCCTCACAGATACGCAGTATTTT.

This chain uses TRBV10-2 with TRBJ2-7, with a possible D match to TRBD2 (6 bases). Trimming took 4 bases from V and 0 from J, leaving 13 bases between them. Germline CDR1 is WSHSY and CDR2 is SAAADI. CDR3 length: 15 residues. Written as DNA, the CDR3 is TGCGCCAGCAGTGGTAGCGGTGAATACTCCTACGAGCAGTACTTC. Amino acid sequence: CASSGSGEYSYEQYF.

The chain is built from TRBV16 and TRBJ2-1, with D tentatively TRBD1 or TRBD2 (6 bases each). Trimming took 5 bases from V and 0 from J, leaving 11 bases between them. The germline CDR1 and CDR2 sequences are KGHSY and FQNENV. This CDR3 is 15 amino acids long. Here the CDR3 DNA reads TGTGCCAGCAGCGGGGGGCGGAGCTCCTACAATGAGCAGTTCTTC. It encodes CASSGGRSSYNEQFF.

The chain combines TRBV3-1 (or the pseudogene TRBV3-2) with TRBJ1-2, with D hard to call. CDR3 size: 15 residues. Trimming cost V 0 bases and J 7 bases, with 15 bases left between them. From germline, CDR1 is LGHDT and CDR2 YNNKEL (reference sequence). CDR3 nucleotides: TGTGCCAGCAGCCAAGAAGGAGGGATAGTAGGTGGCTACACCTTC. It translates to CASSQEGGIVGGYTF.

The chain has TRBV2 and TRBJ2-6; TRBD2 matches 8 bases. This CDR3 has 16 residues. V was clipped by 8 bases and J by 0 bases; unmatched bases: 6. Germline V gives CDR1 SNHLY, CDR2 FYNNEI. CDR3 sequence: CASREGGLSGANVLTF. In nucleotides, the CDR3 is TGTGCCAGCCGGGAGGGGGGACTCTCTGGGGCCAACGTCCTGACTTTC.

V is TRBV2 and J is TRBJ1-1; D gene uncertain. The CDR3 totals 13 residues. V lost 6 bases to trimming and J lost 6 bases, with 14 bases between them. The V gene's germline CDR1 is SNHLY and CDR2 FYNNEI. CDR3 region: CASRDPTGPEAFF. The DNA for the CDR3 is TGTGCCAGCAGGGACCCCACGGGTCCTGAAGCTTTCTTT.

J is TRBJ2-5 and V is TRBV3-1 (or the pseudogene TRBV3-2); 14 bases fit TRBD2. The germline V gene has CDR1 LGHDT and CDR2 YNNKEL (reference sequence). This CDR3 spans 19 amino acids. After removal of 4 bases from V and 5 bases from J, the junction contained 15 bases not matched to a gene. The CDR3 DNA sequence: TGTGCCAGCAGCCCCCAGGGGTCAAGACTAGCGGGGGGGCCGGAGACCCAGTACTTC. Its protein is CASSPQGSRLAGGPETQYF.

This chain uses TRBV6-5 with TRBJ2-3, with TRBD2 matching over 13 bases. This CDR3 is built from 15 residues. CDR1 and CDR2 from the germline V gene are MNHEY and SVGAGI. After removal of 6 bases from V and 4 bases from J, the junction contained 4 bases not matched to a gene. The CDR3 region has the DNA TGTGCCAGCAGCCGACTAGCGGGGGGCGCAGATACGCAGTATTTT. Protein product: CASSRLAGGADTQYF.

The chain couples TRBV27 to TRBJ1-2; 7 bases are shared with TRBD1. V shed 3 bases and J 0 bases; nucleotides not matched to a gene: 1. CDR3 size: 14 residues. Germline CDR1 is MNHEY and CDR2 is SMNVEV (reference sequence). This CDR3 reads CASSFGQANYGYTF. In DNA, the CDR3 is TGTGCCAGCAGTTTCGGACAGGCTAACTATGGCTACACCTTC.

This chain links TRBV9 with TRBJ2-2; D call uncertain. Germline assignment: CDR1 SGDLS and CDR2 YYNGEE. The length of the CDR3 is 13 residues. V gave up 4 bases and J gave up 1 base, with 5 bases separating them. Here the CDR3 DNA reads TGTGCCAGCAGCATCATGAACACCGGGGAGCTGTTTTTT. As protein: CASSIMNTGELFF.

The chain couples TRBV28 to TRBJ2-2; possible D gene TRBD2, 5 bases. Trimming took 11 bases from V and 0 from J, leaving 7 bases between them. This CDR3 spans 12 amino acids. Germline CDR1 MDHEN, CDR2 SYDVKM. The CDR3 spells CAGGSNTGELFF. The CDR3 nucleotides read TGTGCCGGAGGCTCGAACACCGGGGAGCTGTTTTTT.

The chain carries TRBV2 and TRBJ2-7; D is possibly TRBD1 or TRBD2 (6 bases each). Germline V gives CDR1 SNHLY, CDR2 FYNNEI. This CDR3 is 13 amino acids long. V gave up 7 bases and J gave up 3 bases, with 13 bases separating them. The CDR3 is CASKGGPYYEQYF. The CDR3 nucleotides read TGTGCCAGCAAAGGGGGGCCCTACTACGAGCAGTACTTC.

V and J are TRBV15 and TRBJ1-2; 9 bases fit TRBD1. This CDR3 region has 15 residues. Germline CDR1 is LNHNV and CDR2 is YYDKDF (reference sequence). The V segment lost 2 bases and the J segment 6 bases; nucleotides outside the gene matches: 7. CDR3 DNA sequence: TGTGCCACCAGCAGACCTACAGGGGGCGCCCATGGCTACACCTTC. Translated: CATSRPTGGAHGYTF.

In nucleotides, the CDR3 is TGTGCCAGCAGGGGAGACAGGGGTGACTATGGCTACACCTTC. Encoded protein: CASRGDRGDYGYTF. The chain uses TRBV6-5 and TRBJ1-2, with 8 bases that match TRBD1. The germline V gene encodes CDR1 MNHEY and CDR2 SVGAGI. With 6 bases clipped from V and 3 bases from J, the junction kept 6 bases outside the gene matches. This CDR3 region has 14 residues.

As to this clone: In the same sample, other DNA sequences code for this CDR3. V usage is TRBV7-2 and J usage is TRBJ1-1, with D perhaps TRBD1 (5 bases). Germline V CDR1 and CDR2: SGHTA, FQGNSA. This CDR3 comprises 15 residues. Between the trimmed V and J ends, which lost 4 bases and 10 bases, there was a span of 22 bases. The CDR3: CASSSKTGFGVGAFF. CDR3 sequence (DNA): TGTGCCAGCAGCTCTAAAACAGGCTTCGGGGTGGGAGCTTTCTTT.

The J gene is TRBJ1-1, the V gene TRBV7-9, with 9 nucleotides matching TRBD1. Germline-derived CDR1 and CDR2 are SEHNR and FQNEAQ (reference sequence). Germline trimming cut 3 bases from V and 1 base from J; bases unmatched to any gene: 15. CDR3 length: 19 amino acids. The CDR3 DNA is TGTGCCAGCAGCTTTCTTCGACTGGACAGGGGAATCGAGAACACTGAAGCTTTCTTT. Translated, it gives CASSFLRLDRGIENTEAFF.

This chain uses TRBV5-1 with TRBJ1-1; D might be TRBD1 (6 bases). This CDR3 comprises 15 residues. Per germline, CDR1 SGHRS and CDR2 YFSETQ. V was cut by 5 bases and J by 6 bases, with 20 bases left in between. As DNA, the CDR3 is TGCGCCAGCAGGGAGGGGACACGGTTCGGCTCTGAAGCTTTCTTT. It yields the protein CASREGTRFGSEAFF.

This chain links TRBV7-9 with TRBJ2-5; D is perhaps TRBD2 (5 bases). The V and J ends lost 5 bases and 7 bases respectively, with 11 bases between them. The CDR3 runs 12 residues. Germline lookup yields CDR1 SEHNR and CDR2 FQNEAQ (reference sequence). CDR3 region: CASSPGLGTQYF. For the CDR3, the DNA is TGTGCCAGCAGCCCCGGACTGGGGACCCAGTACTTC.

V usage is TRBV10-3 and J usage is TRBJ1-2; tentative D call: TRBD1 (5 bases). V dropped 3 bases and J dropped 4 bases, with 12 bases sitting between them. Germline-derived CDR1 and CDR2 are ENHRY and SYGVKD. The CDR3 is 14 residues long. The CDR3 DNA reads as TGTGCCATCAGTGACTCACAGGCGGGCTATGGCTACACCTTC. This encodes CAISDSQAGYGYTF.

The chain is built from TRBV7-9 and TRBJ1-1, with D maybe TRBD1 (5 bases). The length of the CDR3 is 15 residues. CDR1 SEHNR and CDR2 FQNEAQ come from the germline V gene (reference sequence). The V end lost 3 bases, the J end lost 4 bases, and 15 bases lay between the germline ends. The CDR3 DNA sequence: TGTGCCAGCAGCTTCGGAGACAGCCTGATCACTGAAGCTTTCTTT. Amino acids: CASSFGDSLITEAFF.

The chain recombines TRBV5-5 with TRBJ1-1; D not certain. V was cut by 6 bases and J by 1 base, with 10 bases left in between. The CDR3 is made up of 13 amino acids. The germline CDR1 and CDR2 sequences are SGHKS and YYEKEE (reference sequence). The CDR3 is CASNTLGNTEAFF. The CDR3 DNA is TGTGCCAGCAATACCCTGGGGAACACTGAAGCTTTCTTT.

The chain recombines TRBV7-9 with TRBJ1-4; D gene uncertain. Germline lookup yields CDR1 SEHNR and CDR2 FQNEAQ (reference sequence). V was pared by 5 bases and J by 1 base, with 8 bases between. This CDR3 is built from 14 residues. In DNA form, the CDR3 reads TGTGCCAGCAGCCCCCGGGGAACTAATGAAAAACTGTTTTTT. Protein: CASSPRGTNEKLFF.

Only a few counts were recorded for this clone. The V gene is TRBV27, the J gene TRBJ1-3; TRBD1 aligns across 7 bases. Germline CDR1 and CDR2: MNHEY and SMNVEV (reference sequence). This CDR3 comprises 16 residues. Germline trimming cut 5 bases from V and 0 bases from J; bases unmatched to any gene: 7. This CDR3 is CASSRGQPDSGNTIYF. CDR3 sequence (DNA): TGTGCCAGCAGTAGGGGACAGCCGGACTCTGGAAACACCATATATTTT.

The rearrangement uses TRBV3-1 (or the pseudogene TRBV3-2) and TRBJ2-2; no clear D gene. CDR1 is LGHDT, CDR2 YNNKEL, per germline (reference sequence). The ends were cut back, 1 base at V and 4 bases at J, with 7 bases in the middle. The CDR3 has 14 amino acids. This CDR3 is CASSQVLGTGELFF. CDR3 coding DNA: TGTGCCAGCAGCCAAGTTCTCGGCACCGGGGAGCTGTTTTTT.

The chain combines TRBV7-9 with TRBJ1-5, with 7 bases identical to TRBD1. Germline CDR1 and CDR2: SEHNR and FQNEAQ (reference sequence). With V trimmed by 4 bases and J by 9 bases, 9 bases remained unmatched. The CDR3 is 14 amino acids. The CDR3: CASSWGQPSGPQHF. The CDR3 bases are TGTGCCAGCAGCTGGGGACAGCCCTCCGGGCCCCAGCATTTT.

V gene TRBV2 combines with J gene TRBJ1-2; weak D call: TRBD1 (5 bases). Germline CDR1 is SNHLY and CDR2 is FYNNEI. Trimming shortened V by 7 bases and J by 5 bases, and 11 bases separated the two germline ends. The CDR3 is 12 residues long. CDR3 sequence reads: CASNRGGYGYTF. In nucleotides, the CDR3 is TGTGCCAGCAATAGGGGTGGATATGGCTACACCTTC.

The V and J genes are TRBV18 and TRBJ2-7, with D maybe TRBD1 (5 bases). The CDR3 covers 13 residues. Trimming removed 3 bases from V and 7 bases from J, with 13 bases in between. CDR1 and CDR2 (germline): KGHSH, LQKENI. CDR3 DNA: TGTGCCAGCTCACCGGCAACAGGTTGGGAGCAGTACTTC. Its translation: CASSPATGWEQYF. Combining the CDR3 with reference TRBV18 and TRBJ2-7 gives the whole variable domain NAGVMQNPRHLVRRRGQEARLRCSPMKGHSHVYWYRQLPEEGLKFMVYLQKENIIDESGMPKERFSAEFPKEGPSILRIQQVVRGDSAAYFCASSPATGWEQYFGPGTRLTVT.

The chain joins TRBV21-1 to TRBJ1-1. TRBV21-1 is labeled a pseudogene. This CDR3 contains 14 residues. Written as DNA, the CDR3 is TGTGCCAGCAGCAACTATGGGGGAAACCCTGAAGCTTTCTTT. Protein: CASSNYGGNPEAFF.